This TCR beta chain is drawn from a study of blood T cell repertoires in COVID-19. Study information: T cells, B-cell-depleted T cells, or PBMCs provided the cDNA or gDNA that served as material.

Some clones are missing from TCRdb's copy, which holds only in-frame ones; the method was immunoSEQ multiplex PCR. The profile shows about 110,000 clones, over 75% of them singletons. V was shortened by 0 bases and J by 4 bases, with 13 bases between the two germline ends. The CDR3 has 16 residues. Germline V CDR1 and CDR2: MNHEY, SVGAGI. This sequence joins TRBV6-5 and TRBJ2-1, with TRBD2 as a possible D gene (6 bases). This sequence originates from a man aged 45-60 years with acute or convalescent COVID-19. Source material: peripheral blood. The CDR3 spells CASSYSTGELYNEQFF. The CDR3 coding sequence is TGTGCCAGCAGTTACTCGACGGGGGAACTTTACAATGAGCAGTTCTTC.